These 8 T cell receptor beta chains came from one sample sequenced in a study of OX40 agonist ivuxolimab in advanced cancers. Here immunoSEQ multiplex PCR was the method, and the copy in TCRdb shows in-frame clones only, minus some. The repertoire includes tens of thousands of clones, roughly three quarters of them detected once, and 15% sits in the top ten. The sequenced sample was CD4+ or CD8+ T cells sorted from blood, obtained in a trial of the OX40 agonist ivuxolimab. The source of these receptors is an adult with an advanced solid tumor such as melanoma, head and neck, liver or kidney cancer.

The chain is built from TRBV9 and TRBJ2-1; 8 bases align to TRBD2. CDR3 size: 15 residues. From germline, CDR1 is SGDLS and CDR2 YYNGEE. V dropped 0 bases and J dropped 8; count of bases not matched to a gene: 7. The CDR3, as DNA: TGTGCCAGCAGCGTAGGTGACGGGGGGGCCGATGAGCAGTTCTTC. This codes for CASSVGDGGADEQFF. Variable domain in full (rest from reference TRBV9 and TRBJ2-1): DSGVTQTPKHLITATGQRVTLRCSPRSGDLSVYWYQQSLDQGLQFLIQYYNGEERAKGNILERFSAQQFPDLHSELNLSSLELGDSALYFCASSVGDGGADEQFFGPGTRLTVL.

The gene calls are TRBV4-1 and TRBJ1-5; D is unclear. Germline CDR1 reads MGHRA; CDR2 reads YSYEKL. Trimming removed 0 bases at V and 0 bases at J, with 12 bases between. The CDR3 has 17 amino acids. The CDR3: CASSQEGSRSSNQPQHF. The CDR3 bases are TGCGCCAGCAGCCAAGAGGGGTCCCGGAGTAGCAATCAGCCCCAGCATTTT.

The V and J genes are TRBV27 and TRBJ2-7, with D tentatively TRBD2 (6 bases). Per the germline V gene, CDR1 is MNHEY and CDR2 is SMNVEV (reference sequence). V lost 5 bases and J lost 0, with 17 bases in between. This CDR3 region has 16 residues. CDR3 amino acids: CASSPSAGGISYEQYF. The DNA of the CDR3 is TGTGCCAGCAGTCCTTCGGCCGGGGGAATCTCCTACGAGCAGTACTTC.

This rearrangement joins TRBV30 to TRBJ2-3; 7 nucleotides line up with TRBD1. The CDR3 totals 14 residues. From germline, CDR1 is GTSNPN and CDR2 SVGIG (reference sequence). Trimming took 8 bases from V and 3 from J; bases not matched to a gene: 11. Written as DNA, the CDR3 is TGTGCCATTGGACAGGTTGGAAGGACAGATACGCAGTATTTT. Residues: CAIGQVGRTDTQYF.

This sequence joins TRBV6-5 and TRBJ1-5, with unresolved D. Trimming removed 5 bases from V and 6 bases from J, with 14 bases in between. Germline CDR1 reads MNHEY; CDR2 reads SVGAGI. The CDR3 totals 14 residues. The CDR3 DNA reads TGTGCCAGCAGTCCTACCCTGAGACTTCAGCCCCAGCATTTT. Its translation is CASSPTLRLQPQHF.

The V call is TRBV5-6, the J call TRBJ2-7, with a weak D call TRBD1 (6 bases). CDR1 and CDR2 (germline): SGHDT, YYEEEE. This CDR3 comprises 14 residues. Trimming stripped 4 bases from V and 5 bases from J, with 16 bases between. This CDR3 reads CASSPIQGFHEQYF. The CDR3, as DNA: TGTGCCAGCAGCCCCATCCAGGGGTTCCACGAGCAGTACTTC. The whole variable domain, filled in from reference TRBV5-6 and TRBJ2-7, reads DAGVTQSPTHLIKTRGQQVTLRCSPKSGHDTVSWYQQALGQGPQFIFQYYEEEERQRGNFPDRFSGHQFPNYSSELNVNALLLGDSALYLCASSPIQGFHEQYFGPGTRLTVT.

CDR3 protein: CASTSPTVNYGYTF. The CDR3 DNA sequence: TGTGCCAGCACCTCCCCGACAGTTAACTATGGCTACACCTTC. The rearrangement joins TRBV5-5 to TRBJ1-2; a weak D match, TRBD1 (5 bases). Germline assignment: CDR1 SGHKS and CDR2 YYEKEE (reference sequence). CDR3 length equals 14 residues. Trimming removed 6 bases from V and 1 base from J, with 13 bases in between.

This clone was found once. This rearrangement joins TRBV6-5 to TRBJ1-2; D gene uncertain. The CDR3 length is 11 residues. Germline V gene data show CDR1 as MNHEY and CDR2 as SVGAGI. Trimming removed 6 bases from V and 2 bases from J, with 4 bases in between. As DNA, the CDR3 is TGTGCCAGCAGACAGAACTATGGCTACACCTTC. Translating gives CASRQNYGYTF.